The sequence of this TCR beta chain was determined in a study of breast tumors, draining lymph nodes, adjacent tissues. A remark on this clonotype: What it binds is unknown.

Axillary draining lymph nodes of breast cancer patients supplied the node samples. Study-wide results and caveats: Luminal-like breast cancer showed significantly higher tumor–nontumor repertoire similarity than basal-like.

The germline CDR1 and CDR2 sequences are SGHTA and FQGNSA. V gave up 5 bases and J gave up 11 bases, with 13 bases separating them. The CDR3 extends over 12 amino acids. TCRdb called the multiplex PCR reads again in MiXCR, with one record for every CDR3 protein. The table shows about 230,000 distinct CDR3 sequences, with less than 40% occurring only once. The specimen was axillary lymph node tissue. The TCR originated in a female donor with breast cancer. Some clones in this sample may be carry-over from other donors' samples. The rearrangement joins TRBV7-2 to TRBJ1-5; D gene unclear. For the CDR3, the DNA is TGTGCCAGCAGCGCCGGGCCCCAGACCCAGCATTTT. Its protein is CASSAGPQTQHF.